The 18 T cell receptor beta chains listed next were all sequenced from one sample in a study of blood T cell repertoires in COVID-19. Some clones are missing from TCRdb's copy, which holds only in-frame ones; the method was immunoSEQ multiplex PCR. The sample records 100,000 to 150,000 clones, just under 80% being singletons. Material: peripheral blood. Every receptor here comes from a human donor in a cohort sampled during active COVID-19.

J is TRBJ2-2 and V is TRBV28; 10 nucleotides agree with TRBD1. CDR3 length: 18 residues. Unmatched junction bases numbered 19, after V lost 4 bases and J lost 11 bases. Germline loops: CDR1 MDHEN, CDR2 SYDVKM. CDR3 nucleotides: TGTGCCAGCAGTTCTCAGCCGGGACAGGGGACCCAAAGACGAGAGCTGTTTTTT. It codes for CASSSQPGQGTQRRELFF.

The chain couples TRBV4-1 to TRBJ1-4; TRBD1 aligns across 8 bases. With V trimmed by 3 bases and J by 8 bases, 11 bases remained unmatched. The CDR3 loop spans 16 amino acids. Germline-derived CDR1 and CDR2 are MGHRA and YSYEKL. In DNA form, the CDR3 reads TGCGCCAGCAGCCAGGGGACGTCCAGGGGGCTGGAAAAACTGTTTTTT. Translating gives CASSQGTSRGLEKLFF.

The rearrangement joins TRBV7-2 to TRBJ2-1, with TRBD1 identical over 8 bases. The CDR3 has 17 amino acids. CDR1 SGHTA and CDR2 FQGNSA come from the germline V gene. Germline trimming cut 3 bases from V and 0 bases from J; bases unmatched to any gene: 7. CDR3 protein: CASSLAGGSISYNEQFF. CDR3 coding DNA: TGTGCCAGCAGCTTGGCAGGGGGCTCGATCTCCTACAATGAGCAGTTCTTC.

The V and J genes are TRBV6-5 and TRBJ1-4; 8 nucleotides agree with TRBD1. Germline-derived CDR1 and CDR2 are MNHEY and SVGAGI. V shed 4 bases and J 11 bases; nucleotides not matched to a gene: 6. The CDR3 length is 13 residues. CDR3 sequence reads: CASSFDRGNKLFF. The CDR3 DNA reads TGTGCCAGCAGTTTTGACAGGGGTAACAAACTGTTTTTT.

This clone was seen more than once but under ten times. This rearrangement joins TRBV15 to TRBJ2-3; weak D call: TRBD1 (6 bases). Germline loops: CDR1 LNHNV, CDR2 YYDKDF (reference sequence). Trimming shortened V by 0 bases and J by 3 bases, and 13 bases separated the two germline ends. The CDR3 length is 16 residues. CDR3 nucleotides: TGTGCCACCAGCAGAGAAACAGGGTTCGGAACAGATACGCAGTATTTT. Translating it yields CATSRETGFGTDTQYF.

The gene calls are TRBV21-1 and TRBJ2-5; the tabulated D call, TRBD2, remains unverified against the DNA. TRBV21-1 represents a pseudogene. The CDR3 spans 18 residues. CDR3 nucleotides: TGTGCCAGCAGCAAAGTTAAGGCTAGCGGGAGTCTGCAAGAGACCCAGTACTTC. Its translation: CASSKVKASGSLQETQYF.

This clone turned up a few times. The chain carries TRBV30 and TRBJ1-2; TRBD1 matches 8 bases. V was pared by 5 bases and J by 7 bases, with 6 bases of the junction left unmatched. CDR1 is GTSNPN, CDR2 SVGIG, per germline (reference sequence). CDR3 length: 12 residues. The CDR3 protein is CAWVSRGLGYTF. DNA of the CDR3: TGTGCCTGGGTGAGCAGGGGGCTTGGCTACACCTTC.

This chain links TRBV7-2 with TRBJ2-2; TRBD2 agrees at 10 bases. The CDR3 is made up of 16 amino acids. Trimming removed 5 bases from V and 7 bases from J; junction bases left unmatched: 10. The germline gives CDR1 SGHTA, CDR2 FQGNSA. CDR3 nucleotide sequence: TGTGCCAGCAGCCTAGGACTAGCGGATTTGGGCGGGGAGCTGTTTTTT. This translates into CASSLGLADLGGELFF. The entire variable domain, with the rest obtained from reference TRBV7-2 and TRBJ2-2, is as follows: GAGVSQSPSNKVTEKGKDVELRCDPISGHTALYWYRQSLGQGLEFLIYFQGNSAPDKSGLPSDRFSAERTGGSVSTLTIQRTQQEDSAVYLCASSLGLADLGGELFFGEGSRLTVL.

The gene calls are TRBV11-2 and TRBJ1-1; TRBD1 might be the D (5 bases). The CDR3 is 15 amino acids. Germline V gene lookup returns CDR1 SGHAT and CDR2 FQNNGV. Trimming removed 1 base from V and 8 bases from J, with 17 bases in between. In nucleotides, the CDR3 is TGTGCCAGCAGCTTAGCACTAACAGCCCGGGGGGAAGCTTTCTTT. As protein: CASSLALTARGEAFF.

This chain links TRBV7-9 with TRBJ2-1; D may be TRBD2 (7 bases). The CDR3 runs 14 residues. Per germline, CDR1 SEHNR and CDR2 FQNEAQ (reference sequence). The V end lost 1 base, the J end lost 6 bases, and 10 bases lay between the germline ends. CDR3 in amino acids: CASSLGRGGNEQFF. CDR3 coding DNA: TGTGCCAGCAGCTTAGGGAGGGGGGGCAATGAGCAGTTCTTC.

The CDR3 sequence: CASSRGRDGYTF. CDR3 sequence (DNA): TGTGCCAGTAGCAGAGGGCGGGATGGCTACACCTTC. This chain uses TRBV19 with TRBJ1-2; no clear D gene. Per germline, CDR1 LNHDA and CDR2 SQIVND (reference sequence). The CDR3 is 12 residues long. V was pared by 6 bases and J by 6 bases, with 11 bases between.

The chain is built from TRBV7-9 and TRBJ1-2; 7 positions agree with TRBD1. Germline CDR1 is SEHNR and CDR2 is FQNEAQ (reference sequence). The CDR3 loop spans 15 amino acids. V lost 5 bases, J lost 1 base, and 7 bases stayed unmatched. The CDR3 DNA reads as TGTGCCAGCAGCAGTAGGGGGCGCGATAACTATGGCTACACCTTC. Its protein is CASSSRGRDNYGYTF.

This rearrangement joins TRBV5-1 to TRBJ2-1, with TRBD2 matching 10 bases. The CDR3 sequence is 20 residues long. Germline V gene sequence: CDR1 SGHRS, CDR2 YFSETQ. V shed 3 bases, J shed 0 bases, and the junction held 15 bases outside the gene matches. CDR3 in amino acids: CASSWTPGTSAPSSYNEQFF. CDR3 coding DNA: TGCGCCAGCAGCTGGACGCCCGGGACTAGCGCCCCGAGCTCCTACAATGAGCAGTTCTTC.

The J gene is TRBJ1-1, the V gene TRBV6-5; 10 positions match TRBD1. The germline CDR1 and CDR2 sequences are MNHEY and SVGAGI. The CDR3 loop spans 15 amino acids. Trimming at V came to 5 bases and at J to 4 bases, leaving 7 bases not matched to a gene. CDR3: CASSPPGTGVTEAFF. The CDR3 DNA follows: TGTGCCAGCAGTCCCCCCGGGACAGGGGTCACTGAAGCTTTCTTT.

The chain couples TRBV28 to TRBJ1-1; D might be TRBD1 (5 bases). Trimming removed 6 bases at V and 0 bases at J, with 14 bases between. CDR3 size: 15 residues. Germline values: CDR1 MDHEN, CDR2 SYDVKM. The CDR3 reads CASSPPDSMNTEAFF. The DNA of the CDR3 is TGTGCCAGCAGCCCCCCCGACAGCATGAACACTGAAGCTTTCTTT.

A few counts support this clone. The rearrangement joins TRBV11-2 to TRBJ2-1; 15 bases match TRBD2. CDR3 length: 15 amino acids. In germline, CDR1 is SGHAT, CDR2 FQNNGV. The V and J ends lost 10 bases and 3 bases, in that order; junction bases with no gene match: 4. DNA for the CDR3: TGTGCCACCGGGACTAGCGGGGGGCGCTACAATGAGCAGTTCTTC. Protein sequence: CATGTSGGRYNEQFF.

This chain connects TRBV19 to TRBJ1-4; D remains ambiguous. Germline V gene lookup returns CDR1 LNHDA and CDR2 SQIVND (reference sequence). The CDR3 has 13 amino acids. V lost 4 bases and J 5 bases, leaving 8 bases between the germline ends. The CDR3 DNA follows: TGTGCCAGTAGTACCCCGGGGAATGAAAAACTGTTTTTT. Amino acids: CASSTPGNEKLFF.

The chain employs TRBV6-2 or TRBV6-3 and TRBJ1-1, with TRBD1 matching over 9 bases. The germline V gene has CDR1 MNHEY and CDR2 SVGEGT. This CDR3 has 13 amino acids. The trim removed 6 bases at V and 4 bases at J, leaving 3 bases unmatched. CDR3 bases: TGTGCCAGCAGCGACAGGGGGGTCACTGAAGCTTTCTTT. Residues: CASSDRGVTEAFF.